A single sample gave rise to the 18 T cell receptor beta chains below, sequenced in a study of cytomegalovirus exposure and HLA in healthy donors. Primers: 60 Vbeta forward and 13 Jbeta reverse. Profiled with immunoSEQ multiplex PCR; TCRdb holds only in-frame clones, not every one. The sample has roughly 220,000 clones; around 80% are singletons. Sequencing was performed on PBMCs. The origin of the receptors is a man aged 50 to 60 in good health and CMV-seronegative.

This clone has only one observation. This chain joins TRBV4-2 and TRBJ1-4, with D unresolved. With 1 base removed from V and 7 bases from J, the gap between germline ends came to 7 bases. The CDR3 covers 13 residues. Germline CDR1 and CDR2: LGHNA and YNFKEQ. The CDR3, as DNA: TGTGCCAGCAGCCAAGCCTTAGCTGAAAAACTGTTTTTT. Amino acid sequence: CASSQALAEKLFF.

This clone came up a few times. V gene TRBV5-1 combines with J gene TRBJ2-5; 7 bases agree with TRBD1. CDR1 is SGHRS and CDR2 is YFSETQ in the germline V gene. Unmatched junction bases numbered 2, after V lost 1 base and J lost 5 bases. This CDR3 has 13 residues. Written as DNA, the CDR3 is TGCGCCAGCAGCTTGATAGGGGGCGAGACCCAGTACTTC. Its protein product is CASSLIGGETQYF.

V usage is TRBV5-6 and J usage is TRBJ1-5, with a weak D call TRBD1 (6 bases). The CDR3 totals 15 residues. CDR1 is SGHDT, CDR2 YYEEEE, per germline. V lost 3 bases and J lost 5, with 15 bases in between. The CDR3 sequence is CASSSTGTPDQPQHF. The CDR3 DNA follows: TGTGCCAGCAGCTCGACCGGGACACCGGATCAGCCCCAGCATTTT.

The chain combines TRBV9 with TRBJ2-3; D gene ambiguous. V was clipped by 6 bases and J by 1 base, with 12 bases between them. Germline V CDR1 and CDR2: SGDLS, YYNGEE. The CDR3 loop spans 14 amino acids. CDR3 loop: CASTLDGRTDTQYF. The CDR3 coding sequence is TGTGCCAGCACCCTTGATGGCCGCACAGATACGCAGTATTTT.

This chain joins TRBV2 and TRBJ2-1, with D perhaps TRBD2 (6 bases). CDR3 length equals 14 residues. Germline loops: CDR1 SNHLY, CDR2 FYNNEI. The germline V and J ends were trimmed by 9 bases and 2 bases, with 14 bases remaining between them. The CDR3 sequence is CARDKGLAYNEQFF. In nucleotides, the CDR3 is TGTGCCAGAGATAAGGGACTCGCCTACAATGAGCAGTTCTTC.

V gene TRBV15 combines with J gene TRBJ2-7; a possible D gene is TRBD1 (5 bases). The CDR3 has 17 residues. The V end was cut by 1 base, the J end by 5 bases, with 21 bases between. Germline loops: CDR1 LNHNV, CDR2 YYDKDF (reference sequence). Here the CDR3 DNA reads TGTGCCACCAGCAGAGGGGGCCTACTCCAGATTGGGGACGAGCAGTACTTC. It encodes CATSRGGLLQIGDEQYF.

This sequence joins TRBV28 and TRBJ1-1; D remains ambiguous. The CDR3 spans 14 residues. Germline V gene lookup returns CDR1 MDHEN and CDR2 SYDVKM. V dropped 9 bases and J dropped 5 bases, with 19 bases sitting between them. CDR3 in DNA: TGTGCCAGTAAGGACGGGAGGAGTGTTACTGAAGCTTTCTTT. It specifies CASKDGRSVTEAFF.

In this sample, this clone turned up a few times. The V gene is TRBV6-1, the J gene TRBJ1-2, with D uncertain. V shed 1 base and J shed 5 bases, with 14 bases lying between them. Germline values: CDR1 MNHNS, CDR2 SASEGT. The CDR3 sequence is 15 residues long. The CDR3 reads CASSEGVGRVYGYTF. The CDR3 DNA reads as TGTGCCAGCAGTGAAGGCGTCGGGCGGGTTTATGGCTACACCTTC.

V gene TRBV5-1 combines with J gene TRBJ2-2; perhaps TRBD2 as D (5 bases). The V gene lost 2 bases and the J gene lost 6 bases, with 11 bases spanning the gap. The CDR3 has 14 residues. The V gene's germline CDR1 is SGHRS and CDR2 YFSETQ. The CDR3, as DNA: TGCGCCAGCAGCTTAATCGGGGTTCCCGGGGAGCTGTTTTTT. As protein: CASSLIGVPGELFF.

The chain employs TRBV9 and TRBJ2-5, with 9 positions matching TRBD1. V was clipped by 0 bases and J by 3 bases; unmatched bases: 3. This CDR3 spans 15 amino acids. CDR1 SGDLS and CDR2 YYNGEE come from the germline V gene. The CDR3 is CASSVGGTGKETQYF. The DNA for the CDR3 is TGTGCCAGCAGCGTAGGCGGGACAGGGAAAGAGACCCAGTACTTC.

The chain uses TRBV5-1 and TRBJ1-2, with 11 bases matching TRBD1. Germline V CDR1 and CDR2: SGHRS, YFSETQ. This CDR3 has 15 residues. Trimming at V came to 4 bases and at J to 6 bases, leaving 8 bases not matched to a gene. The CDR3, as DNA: TGCGCCAGCAGCCCCGGGACAGGGGGACGGGATGGCTACACCTTC. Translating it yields CASSPGTGGRDGYTF.

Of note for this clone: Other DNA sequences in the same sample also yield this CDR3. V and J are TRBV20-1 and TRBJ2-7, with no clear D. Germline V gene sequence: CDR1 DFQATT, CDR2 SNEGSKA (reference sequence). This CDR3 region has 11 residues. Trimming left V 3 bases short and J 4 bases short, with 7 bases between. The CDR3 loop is CSASNSYEQYF. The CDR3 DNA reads TGCAGTGCTAGCAACAGTTACGAGCAGTACTTC.

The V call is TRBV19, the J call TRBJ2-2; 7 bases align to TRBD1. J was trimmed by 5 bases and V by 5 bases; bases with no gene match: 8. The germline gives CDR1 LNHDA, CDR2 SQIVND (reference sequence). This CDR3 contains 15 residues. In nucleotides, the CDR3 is TGTGCCAGTAGTCGACAGGGAACGGGAACCGGGGAGCTGTTTTTT. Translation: CASSRQGTGTGELFF.

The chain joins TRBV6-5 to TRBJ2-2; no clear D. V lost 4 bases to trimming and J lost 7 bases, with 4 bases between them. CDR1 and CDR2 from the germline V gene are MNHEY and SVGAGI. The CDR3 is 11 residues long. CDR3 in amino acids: CASSSFGELFF. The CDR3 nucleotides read TGTGCCAGCAGTTCGTTCGGGGAGCTGTTTTTT.

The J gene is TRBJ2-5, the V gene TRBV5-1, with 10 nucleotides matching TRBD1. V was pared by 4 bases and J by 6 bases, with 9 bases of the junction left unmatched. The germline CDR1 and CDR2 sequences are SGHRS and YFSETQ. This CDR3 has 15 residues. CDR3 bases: TGCGCCAGCAGCCAGGGACAGGGGTCGGAAAAGACCCAGTACTTC. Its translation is CASSQGQGSEKTQYF.

CDR3 sequence (DNA): TGTGCCAGCAGCCAAGATGTGGGGGCTCCAGATACGCAGTATTTT. Translating it yields CASSQDVGAPDTQYF. The gene calls are TRBV4-2 and TRBJ2-3, with TRBD1 as a possible D gene (6 bases). Germline V gene sequence: CDR1 LGHNA, CDR2 YNFKEQ. CDR3 size: 15 residues. Trimming shortened V by 0 bases and J by 4 bases, and 11 bases separated the two germline ends.

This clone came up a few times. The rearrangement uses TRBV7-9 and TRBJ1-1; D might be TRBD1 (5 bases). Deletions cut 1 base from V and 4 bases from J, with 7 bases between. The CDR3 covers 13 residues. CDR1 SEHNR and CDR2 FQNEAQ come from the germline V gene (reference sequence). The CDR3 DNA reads TGTGCCAGCAGCTTAGGGGGGGTCACTGAAGCTTTCTTT. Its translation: CASSLGGVTEAFF.

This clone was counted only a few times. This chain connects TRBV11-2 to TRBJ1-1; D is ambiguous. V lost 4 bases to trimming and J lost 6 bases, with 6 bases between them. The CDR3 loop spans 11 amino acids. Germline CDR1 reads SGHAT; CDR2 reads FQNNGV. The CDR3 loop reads CASSYGSEAFF. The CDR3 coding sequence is TGTGCCAGCAGCTACGGTTCTGAAGCTTTCTTT.